This TCR beta chain comes out of a study of response to subunit inactivated influenza vaccine (dated by TCRdb to 2017 to 2018). About the full investigation: The study used deep quantitative T cell receptor repertoire profiling to track responses to a trivalent subunit inactivated influenza vaccine.

To prepare the library, RT-PCR was applied. Sequencing instrument: Illumina HiSeq 2500. TCRdb reprocessed the public reads (quality trimming at Q25 with fastp, clone calling with MiXCR) and kept in-frame beta chains. Identical CDR3 protein sequences are pooled into one entry, listed with their most common genes and DNA. The table for this sample lists about 300,000 distinct CDR3 sequences; 20% to 25% of them were counted only once. Over 9% of the sample goes to the ten largest clones. The investigation overall reported the following: It was suggested by the authors that each seasonal influenza vaccination may recruit only a limited number of new T cells.

Concerning this clonotype: The specificity of this receptor is unknown. One base away there is no much larger clone; base qualities are not given.

The CDR3 runs 14 residues from the cysteine to the phenylalanine. Just the 42-base CDR3 DNA is kept, in frame starting at base 1. As encoded in the germline V gene (reference sequence), CDR1 is SGHNT while CDR2 is YYREEE. A distance of 12 bases separates the germline ends of V and J, which lose 1 base and 10 bases respectively. The chain couples TRBV5-4 to TRBJ1-6; the D segment could be TRBD1, given 5 matching bases. The TCR originated in a man in his fifties or sixties who received an inactivated influenza vaccine. Donor details come from another sample of the same person, matched by shared clones. Sequenced material: PBMCs from blood, taken about 20 months after vaccination. The DNA sequence follows: TGTGCCAGCAGCTTGCGGGGCCGTAAGTCACCCCTCCACTTT. It encodes CASSLRGRKSPLHF. The full variable domain, completed from the reference TRBV5-4 and TRBJ1-6 proteins outside the CDR3, reads ETGVTQSPTHLIKTRGQQVTLRCSSQSGHNTVSWYQQALGQGPQFIFQYYREEENGRGNFPPRFSGLQFPNYSSELNVNALELDDSALYLCASSLRGRKSPLHFGNGTRLTVT.